This T cell receptor (beta chain) was identified in a study of cytomegalovirus exposure and HLA in healthy donors. A multiplex PCR was run with 60 Vbeta primers and 13 Jbeta primers. Repertoires were generated with immunoSEQ multiplex PCR, while TCRdb's copy carries only in-frame clones and drops some. The profile shows around 170,000 clones, more than 60% of them singletons. In germline, CDR1 is ENHRY, CDR2 SYGVKD. The germline V and J ends were trimmed by 9 bases and 5 bases, with 16 bases remaining between them. This CDR3 comprises 13 residues. The gene calls are TRBV10-3 and TRBJ1-1; D is possibly TRBD1 (5 bases). The TCR comes from a woman between 40 and 50 years old in good health and CMV-seropositive. Specimen: PBMCs. For the CDR3, the DNA is TGTGCCATGCGAGAATTTGACAGAACTGAAGCTTTCTTT. It is translated as CAMREFDRTEAFF.